This T cell receptor (beta chain) was sequenced during a study of T cell responses to AZD1222 COVID-19 vaccine (dated by TCRdb to the early 2020s). Study-wide context: AZD1222 recipients given second doses at about 4 weeks or at about 12 weeks were pooled, since spike-specific TCR depth and breadth were not found to differ between the two schedules. A total of about 250 trial participants underwent TCR sequencing, of whom 200 to 220 had received two doses of AZD1222 and about 26 had received two doses of the MenACWY control vaccine. Trial participants were enrolled by age into 18-55, 56-69 and 70-plus year subgroups, with around 150, 28 and 57 TCR-sequenced participants respectively.

This clone was observed once. This clone's antigen is unknown. No much larger clonotype is one base removed from it; base qualities were not supplied. Per the publication, the time point label means: baseline before first vaccination. Vaccinee samples came from UK trials COV001 and COV002, including a single-blind randomized controlled phase 2/3 trial of AZD1222 (ChAdOx1 nCoV-19) in healthy adults. For TCRbeta chain sequencing, PBMC samples from trial participants were taken at day 0 and at day 28 after the second dose. The CDR3 regions of human TCRbeta chains were analyzed by immunosequencing. Concerning the study's data processing: TCRs in the repertoires were matched against a reference library of SARS-CoV-2-specific TCRs that had been generated with the MIRA antigen-specificity platform. Breadth was defined as the fraction of unique TCRs that were SARS-CoV-2-associated. Depth was defined as the fraction of total T cells that were SARS-CoV-2-associated. Each spike-specific TCR was assigned to its reactive spike region and to a CD4 or CD8 class using the MIRA data. Log10-transformed breadth and depth values were compared by one-way ANOVA with Sidak's multiple comparisons tests. TCRdb carries this immuneACCESS record with in-frame sequences only. Its versions omit some clonotypes, under half of them owing to an unresolved V gene in the studies checked, with the rest unexplained. That table is the source of V, J and clone size, and D and trimming were worked out from the DNA. Present in this sample are 100,000 to 140,000 clones, around 91% of which were seen just once. Of the sample, roughly a fifth falls within the top ten clones.

CDR1 and CDR2 are drawn from the germline V gene: SGHRS, YFSETQ. Its CDR3 holds 11 amino acids, cysteine through phenylalanine. Only the CDR3 DNA is retained, 33 bases long and in frame from the first base. Deletion took 5 bases off V and 7 bases off J, with a span of 9 bases between the germline ends. General findings and caveats noted by the study authors: In the small 56-69-year group, the increase in depth fell short of significance, most likely because of low power. No day 14 peak-response samples were available, so repertoires were characterized only after the peak T cell response. Most participants were white British and females outnumbered males, and the authors suggested that clonal diversity may have been underestimated. Conclusions about previously exposed vaccinees are limited because only five to seven AZD1222 recipients were SARS-CoV-2 seropositive at baseline. A significant rise in spike-specific TCR breadth and depth was observed after two AZD1222 doses relative to day 0 and relative to MenACWY recipients. Nearly half of unique spike-specific TCRs reportedly recognized epitopes outside regions mutated in the B.1.351 and B.1.1.7 variants. CD4 TCRs associated with the vaccine covered the entire spike protein, and the dominant responses were in regions 160-218 and 743-854.

This material consisted of peripheral blood, taken on day 0 of AZD1222 vaccination. The TCR sequence derives from an adult in good health. The sequence joins TRBV5-1 to TRBJ1-2, with the D gene too uncertain to name. The DNA sequence is TGCGCCAGCAGAGGGTCGGGTGGCTACACCTTC. This translates into CASRGSGGYTF.